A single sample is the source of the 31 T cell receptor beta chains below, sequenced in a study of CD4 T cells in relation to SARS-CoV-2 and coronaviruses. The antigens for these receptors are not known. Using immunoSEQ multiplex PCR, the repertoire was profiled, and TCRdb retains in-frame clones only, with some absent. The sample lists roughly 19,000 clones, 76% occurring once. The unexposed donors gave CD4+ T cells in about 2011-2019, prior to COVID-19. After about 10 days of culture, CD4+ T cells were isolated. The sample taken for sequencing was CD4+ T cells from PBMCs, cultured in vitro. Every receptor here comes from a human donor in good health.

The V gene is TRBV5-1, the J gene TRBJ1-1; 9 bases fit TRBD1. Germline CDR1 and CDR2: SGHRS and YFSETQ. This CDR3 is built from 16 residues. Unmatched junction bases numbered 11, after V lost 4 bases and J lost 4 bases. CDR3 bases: TGCGCCAGCAGCGAGGGACAGGGTATAACCACCACTGAAGCTTTCTTT. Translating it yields CASSEGQGITTTEAFF.

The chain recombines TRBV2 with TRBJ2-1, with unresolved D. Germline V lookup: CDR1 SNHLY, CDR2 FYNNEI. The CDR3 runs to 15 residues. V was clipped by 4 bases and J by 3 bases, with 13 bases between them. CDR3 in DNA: TGTGCCAGCAGTGCCGACACCCAAGACTACAATGAGCAGTTCTTC. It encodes CASSADTQDYNEQFF.

The CDR3 here is CASYPLAVTSEAFF. The CDR3 nucleotides are TGTGCCAGCTACCCCCTGGCGGTGACCTCTGAAGCTTTCTTT. The rearrangement uses TRBV6-5 and TRBJ1-1; no clear D. The CDR3 sequence is 14 residues long. The V end was cut by 8 bases, the J end by 6 bases, with 19 bases between. Looked up from germline, CDR1 is MNHEY and CDR2 is SVGAGI.

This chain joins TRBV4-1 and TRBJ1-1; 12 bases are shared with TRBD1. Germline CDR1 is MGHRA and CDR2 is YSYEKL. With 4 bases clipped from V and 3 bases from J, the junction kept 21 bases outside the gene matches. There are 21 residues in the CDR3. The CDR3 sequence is CASSPVPGTGGVGRRDTEAFF. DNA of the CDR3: TGCGCCAGCAGCCCAGTCCCCGGGACAGGGGGCGTGGGTAGAAGGGACACTGAAGCTTTCTTT.

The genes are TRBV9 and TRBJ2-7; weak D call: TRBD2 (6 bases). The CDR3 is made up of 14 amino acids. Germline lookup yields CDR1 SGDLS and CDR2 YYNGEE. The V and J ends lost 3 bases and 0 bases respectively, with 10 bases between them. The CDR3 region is CASSATGGSYEQYF. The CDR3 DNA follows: TGTGCCAGCAGCGCCACCGGGGGCTCCTACGAGCAGTACTTC.

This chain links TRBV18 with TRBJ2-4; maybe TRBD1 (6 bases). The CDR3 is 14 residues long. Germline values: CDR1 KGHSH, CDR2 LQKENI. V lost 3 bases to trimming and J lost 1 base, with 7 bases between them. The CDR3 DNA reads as TGTGCCAGCTCACCTGGACAGGCCAAAAACATTCAGTACTTC. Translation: CASSPGQAKNIQYF.

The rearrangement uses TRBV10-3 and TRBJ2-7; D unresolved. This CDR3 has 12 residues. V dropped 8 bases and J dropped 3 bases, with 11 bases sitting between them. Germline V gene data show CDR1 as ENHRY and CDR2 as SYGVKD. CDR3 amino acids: CAIGPQFYEQYF. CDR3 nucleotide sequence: TGTGCCATCGGTCCGCAGTTCTACGAGCAGTACTTC.

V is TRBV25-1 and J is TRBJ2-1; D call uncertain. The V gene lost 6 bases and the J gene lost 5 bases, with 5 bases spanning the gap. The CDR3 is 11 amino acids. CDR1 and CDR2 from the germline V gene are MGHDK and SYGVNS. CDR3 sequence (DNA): TGTGCCAGCAGACAAGACAATGAGCAGTTCTTC. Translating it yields CASRQDNEQFF. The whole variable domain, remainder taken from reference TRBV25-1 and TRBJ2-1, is EADIYQTPRYLVIGTGKKITLECSQTMGHDKMYWYQQDPGMELHLIHYSYGVNSTEKGDLSSESTVSRIRTEHFPLTLESARPSHTSQYLCASRQDNEQFFGPGTRLTVL.

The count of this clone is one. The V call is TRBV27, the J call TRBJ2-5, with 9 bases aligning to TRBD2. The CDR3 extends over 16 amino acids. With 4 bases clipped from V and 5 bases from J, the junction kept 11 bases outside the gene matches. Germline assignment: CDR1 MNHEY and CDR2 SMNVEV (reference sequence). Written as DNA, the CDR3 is TGTGCCAGCAGTTCGTACCCGACTAGCGGAGTGGAGACCCAGTACTTC. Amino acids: CASSSYPTSGVETQYF.

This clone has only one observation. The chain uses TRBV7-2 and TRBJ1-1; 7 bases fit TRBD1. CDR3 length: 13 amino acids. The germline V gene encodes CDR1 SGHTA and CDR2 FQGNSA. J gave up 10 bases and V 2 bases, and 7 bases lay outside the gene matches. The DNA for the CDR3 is TGTGCCAGCAGCTTACGGTTAGGGGGCTCAGCTTTCTTT. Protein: CASSLRLGGSAFF.

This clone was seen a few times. CDR3 loop: CASRLTGGRVEAFF. The CDR3 nucleotides read TGTGCCAGCAGGTTGACAGGGGGTCGGGTTGAAGCTTTCTTT. This rearrangement joins TRBV2 to TRBJ1-1; the match to TRBD1 covers 9 bases. From germline, CDR1 is SNHLY and CDR2 FYNNEI. V lost 6 bases to trimming and J lost 7 bases; unmatched junction nucleotides: 9. This CDR3 spans 14 amino acids.

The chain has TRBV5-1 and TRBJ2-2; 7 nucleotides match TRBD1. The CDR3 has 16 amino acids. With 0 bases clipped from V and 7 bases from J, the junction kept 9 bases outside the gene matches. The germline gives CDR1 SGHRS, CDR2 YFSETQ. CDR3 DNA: TGCGCCAGCAGCTTGGGTGAAGGGGGCGCCGGCGGGGAGCTGTTTTTT. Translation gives CASSLGEGGAGGELFF.

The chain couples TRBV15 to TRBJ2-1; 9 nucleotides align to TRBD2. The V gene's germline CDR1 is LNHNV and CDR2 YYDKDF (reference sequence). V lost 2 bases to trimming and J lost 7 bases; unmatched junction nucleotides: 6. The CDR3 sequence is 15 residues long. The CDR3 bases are TGTGCCACCAGCAGACCTAGCGGGAAGGGGAATGAGCAGTTCTTC. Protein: CATSRPSGKGNEQFF.

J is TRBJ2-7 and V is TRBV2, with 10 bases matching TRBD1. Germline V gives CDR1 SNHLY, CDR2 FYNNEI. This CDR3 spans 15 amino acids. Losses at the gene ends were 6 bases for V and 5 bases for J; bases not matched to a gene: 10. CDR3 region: CASRVPGTGVNEQYF. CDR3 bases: TGTGCCAGCAGAGTACCCGGGACAGGGGTAAACGAGCAGTACTTC.

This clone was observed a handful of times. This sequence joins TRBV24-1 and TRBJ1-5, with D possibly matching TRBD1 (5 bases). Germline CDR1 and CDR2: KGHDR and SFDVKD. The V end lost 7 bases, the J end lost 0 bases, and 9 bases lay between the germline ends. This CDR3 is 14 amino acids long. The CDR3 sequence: CATSQTASNQPQHF. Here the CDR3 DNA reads TGTGCCACCAGCCAGACAGCTAGCAATCAGCCCCAGCATTTT.

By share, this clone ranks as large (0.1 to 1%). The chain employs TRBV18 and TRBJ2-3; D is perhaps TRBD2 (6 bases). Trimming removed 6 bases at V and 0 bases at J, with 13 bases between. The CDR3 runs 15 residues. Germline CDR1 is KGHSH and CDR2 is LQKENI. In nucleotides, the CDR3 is TGTGCCAGCTCGCAGGACTACCTCAGCACAGATACGCAGTATTTT. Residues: CASSQDYLSTDTQYF.

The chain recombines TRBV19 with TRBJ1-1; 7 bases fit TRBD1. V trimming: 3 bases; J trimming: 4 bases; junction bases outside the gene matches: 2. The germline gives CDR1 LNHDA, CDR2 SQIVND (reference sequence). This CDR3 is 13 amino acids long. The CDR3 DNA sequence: TGTGCCAGTAGTATTCAGGGGGGCACTGAAGCTTTCTTT. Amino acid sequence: CASSIQGGTEAFF.

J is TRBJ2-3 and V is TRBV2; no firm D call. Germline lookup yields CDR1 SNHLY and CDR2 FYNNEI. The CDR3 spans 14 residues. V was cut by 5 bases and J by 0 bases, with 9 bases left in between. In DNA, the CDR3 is TGTGCCAGCAGTTTAAGGAAGAGCACAGATACGCAGTATTTT. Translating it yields CASSLRKSTDTQYF.

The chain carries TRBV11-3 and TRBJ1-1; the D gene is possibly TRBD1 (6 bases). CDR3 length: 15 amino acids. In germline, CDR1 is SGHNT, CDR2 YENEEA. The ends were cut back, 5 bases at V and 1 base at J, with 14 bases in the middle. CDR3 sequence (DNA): TGTGCCAGCAGCCAAGGCGAGGGGGAGAACACTGAAGCTTTCTTT. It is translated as CASSQGEGENTEAFF.

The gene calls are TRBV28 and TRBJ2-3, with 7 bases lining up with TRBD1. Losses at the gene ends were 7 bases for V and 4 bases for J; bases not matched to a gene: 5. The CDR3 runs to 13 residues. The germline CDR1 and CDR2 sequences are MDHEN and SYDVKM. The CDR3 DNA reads TGTGCCAGCAACAGGGGTCCGGCAGATACGCAGTATTTT. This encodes CASNRGPADTQYF. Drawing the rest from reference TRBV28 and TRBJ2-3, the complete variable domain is DVKVTQSSRYLVKRTGEKVFLECVQDMDHENMFWYRQDPGLGLRLIYFSYDVKMKEKGDIPEGYSVSREKKERFSLILESASTNQTSMYLCASNRGPADTQYFGPGTRLTVL.

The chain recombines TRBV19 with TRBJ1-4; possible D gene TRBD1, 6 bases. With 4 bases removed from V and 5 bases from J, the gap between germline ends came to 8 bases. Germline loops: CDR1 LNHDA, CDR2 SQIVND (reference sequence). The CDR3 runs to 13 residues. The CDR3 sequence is CASSNGQNEKLFF. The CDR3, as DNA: TGTGCCAGTAGTAACGGACAGAATGAAAAACTGTTTTTT.

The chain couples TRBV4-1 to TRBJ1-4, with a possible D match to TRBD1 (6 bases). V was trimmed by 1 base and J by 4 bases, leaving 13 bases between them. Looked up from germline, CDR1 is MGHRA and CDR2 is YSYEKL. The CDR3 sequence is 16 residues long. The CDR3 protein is CASSQAPQGLNEKLFF. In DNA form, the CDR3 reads TGCGCCAGCAGCCAAGCCCCACAGGGTCTTAATGAAAAACTGTTTTTT.

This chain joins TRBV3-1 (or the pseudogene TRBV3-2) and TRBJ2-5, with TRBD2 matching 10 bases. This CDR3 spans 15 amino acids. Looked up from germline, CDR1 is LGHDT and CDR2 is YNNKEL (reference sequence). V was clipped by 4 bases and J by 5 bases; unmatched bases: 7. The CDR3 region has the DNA TGTGCCAGCAGCCGCTTGAGTAGCGGGAGGGAGACCCAGTACTTC. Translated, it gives CASSRLSSGRETQYF.

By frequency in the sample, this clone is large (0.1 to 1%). This CDR3 reads CASSEIGTEAFF. CDR3 coding DNA: TGTGCCAGCAGTGAAATAGGAACTGAAGCTTTCTTT. This chain links TRBV6-1 with TRBJ1-1; D remains unclear. This CDR3 is built from 12 residues. V shed 2 bases and J shed 5 bases, with 6 bases lying between them. Germline V CDR1 and CDR2: MNHNS, SASEGT.

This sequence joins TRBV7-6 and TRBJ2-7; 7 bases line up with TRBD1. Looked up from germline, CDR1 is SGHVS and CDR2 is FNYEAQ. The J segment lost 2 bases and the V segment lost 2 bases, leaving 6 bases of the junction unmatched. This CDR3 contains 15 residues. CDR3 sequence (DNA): TGTGCCAGCAGCTTAAACCAGGGGGTCACCTACGAGCAGTACTTC. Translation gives CASSLNQGVTYEQYF.

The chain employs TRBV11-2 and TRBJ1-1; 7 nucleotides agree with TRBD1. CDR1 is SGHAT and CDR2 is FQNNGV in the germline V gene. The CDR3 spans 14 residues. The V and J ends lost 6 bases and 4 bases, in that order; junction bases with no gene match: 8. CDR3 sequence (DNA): TGTGCCAGCAGGCACAGGGGTGAGGGCACTGAAGCTTTCTTT. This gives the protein CASRHRGEGTEAFF.

The CDR3, as DNA: TGCGCCAGCAGCCAAGAAGGTTCGAGGTTGGCAAGCATTCAGTACTTC. It translates to CASSQEGSRLASIQYF. The chain has TRBV4-1 and TRBJ2-4; D remains ambiguous. The germline V gene encodes CDR1 MGHRA and CDR2 YSYEKL. The CDR3 contains 16 residues. With 0 bases removed from V and 9 bases from J, the gap between germline ends came to 18 bases.

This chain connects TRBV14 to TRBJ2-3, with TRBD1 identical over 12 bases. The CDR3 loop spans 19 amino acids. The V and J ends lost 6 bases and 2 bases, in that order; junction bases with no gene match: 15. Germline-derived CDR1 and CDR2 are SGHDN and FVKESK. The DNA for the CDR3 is TGTGCCAGCAGACCAAACCGGGACAGGGGGCGTTTTAACACAGATACGCAGTATTTT. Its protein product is CASRPNRDRGRFNTDTQYF.

The CDR3 DNA is TGTGCCTGGACGTCGGGGGGGGAGACCCAGTACTTC. Protein product: CAWTSGGETQYF. The chain uses TRBV30 and TRBJ2-5; the match to TRBD2 covers 8 bases. The germline gives CDR1 GTSNPN, CDR2 SVGIG (reference sequence). This CDR3 comprises 12 residues. The trim removed 4 bases at V and 5 bases at J, leaving 3 bases unmatched.

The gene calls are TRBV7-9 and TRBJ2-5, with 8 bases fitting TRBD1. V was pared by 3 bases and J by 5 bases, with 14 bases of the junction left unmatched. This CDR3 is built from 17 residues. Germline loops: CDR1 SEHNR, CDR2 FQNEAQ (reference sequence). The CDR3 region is CASSFGQGSAPGETQYF. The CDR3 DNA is TGTGCCAGCAGCTTTGGACAGGGTTCTGCCCCCGGGGAGACCCAGTACTTC.

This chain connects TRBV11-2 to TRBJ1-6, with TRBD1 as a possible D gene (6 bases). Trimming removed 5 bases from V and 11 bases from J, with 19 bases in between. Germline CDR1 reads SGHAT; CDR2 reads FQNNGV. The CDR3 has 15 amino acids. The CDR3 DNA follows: TGTGCCAGCAGCATAGGGGCAGGGGTAGAAGCACCCCTCCACTTT. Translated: CASSIGAGVEAPLHF.